This T cell receptor beta chain was retrieved from a study of cytomegalovirus exposure and HLA in healthy donors. Germline trimming cut 2 bases from V and 6 bases from J; bases unmatched to any gene: 2. The CDR3 length is 14 residues. Germline V gene sequence: CDR1 LGHNA, CDR2 YNFKEQ. General study findings and limits: V- and J-gene trimming of TCR beta was linked (in a later analysis) to a missense DCLRE1C variant. The authors judged a highly shared variant cluster likely a sequencing artifact. Despite most TCR sequences being rare, some public TCRs occurred in many donors.

The study ran its PCR with 60 Vbeta and 13 Jbeta primers. Clones were read by immunoSEQ multiplex PCR, and TCRdb kept only the in-frame ones, dropping some. The sample has fewer than 150,000 clones, roughly 77% seen once; the top ten hold 1.5% to 2%. For this clone: The target antigen is unknown.

The TCR comes from a woman aged 25 to 39 in good health and CMV-seronegative. The chain recombines TRBV4-2 with TRBJ2-2, with 8 bases that match TRBD2. Sample: PBMCs. The CDR3 loop is CASSQTGGAGELFF. In nucleotides, the CDR3 is TGTGCCAGCAGCCAAACGGGGGGGGCCGGGGAGCTGTTTTTT.